The 11 T cell receptor beta chains given below trace back to one sample, sequenced in a study of cytomegalovirus exposure and HLA in healthy donors. It was with 60 Vbeta and 13 Jbeta primers that the PCR ran. Libraries were prepared by immunoSEQ multiplex PCR; TCRdb keeps only in-frame clonotypes and omits some of them. The table lists 110,000 to 150,000 clones, around 82% of them singletons. The sample comprised PBMCs. All receptors derive from a man aged 40-49 years in good health and CMV-seropositive.

This chain joins TRBV5-6 and TRBJ1-5; 11 bases line up with TRBD1. Losses at the gene ends were 1 base for V and 7 bases for J; bases not matched to a gene: 7. The CDR3 spans 16 residues. The germline gives CDR1 SGHDT, CDR2 YYEEEE. The CDR3 bases are TGTGCCAGCAGCTTGTCGGACAGGGGGCGCAGGCAGCCCCAGCATTTT. It codes for CASSLSDRGRRQPQHF.

The rearrangement uses TRBV6-5 and TRBJ2-7, with TRBD2 matching 12 bases. This CDR3 comprises 13 residues. CDR1 and CDR2 from the germline V gene are MNHEY and SVGAGI. Trimming at V came to 6 bases and at J to 6 bases, leaving 3 bases not matched to a gene. The CDR3 DNA is TGTGCCAGCAGGTTGGGACTAGCGGGCGAGCAGTACTTC. Residues: CASRLGLAGEQYF.

The chain couples TRBV21-1 to TRBJ1-2; TRBD1, the D gene given by the table, was not confirmed from the DNA. TRBV21-1 is an annotated pseudogene. The CDR3 spans 17 residues. The CDR3 bases are TGTGCCAGCAGCTACAAAGGACAGGGGGCCCCGCTCTATGGCTACACCTTC. Translating gives CASSYKGQGAPLYGYTF.

This clone has more than one count but fewer than ten. The V and J genes are TRBV27 and TRBJ1-1; 7 bases match TRBD1. V lost 3 bases and J lost 0; bases outside the gene matches: 1. CDR1 MNHEY and CDR2 SMNVEV come from the germline V gene (reference sequence). The CDR3 is 14 residues long. The CDR3 DNA is TGTGCCAGCAGTTTGCAGGGGGTGAACACTGAAGCTTTCTTT. This sequence encodes CASSLQGVNTEAFF.

The V call is TRBV15, the J call TRBJ2-1, with 8 bases identical to TRBD2. The CDR3 contains 13 residues. Germline CDR1 is LNHNV and CDR2 is YYDKDF (reference sequence). V lost 3 bases, J lost 10 bases, and 5 bases stayed unmatched. This chain's CDR3 is CATSSGRALEQFF. The CDR3 coding sequence is TGTGCCACCAGCAGCGGGAGGGCCCTAGAGCAGTTCTTC.

The chain employs TRBV27 and TRBJ1-1; 7 bases line up with TRBD1. Germline V gene sequence: CDR1 MNHEY, CDR2 SMNVEV (reference sequence). V was clipped by 5 bases and J by 3 bases; unmatched bases: 12. The CDR3 has 16 residues. DNA for the CDR3: TGTGCCAGCAGTCTCTCGGGCGCAGGGGGATACACTGAAGCTTTCTTT. Translated, it gives CASSLSGAGGYTEAFF.

The rearrangement uses TRBV6-5 and TRBJ1-6; 8 bases line up with TRBD1. This CDR3 contains 14 residues. The ends lost 5 bases at V and 7 bases at J; junction bases unmatched: 4. Germline lookup yields CDR1 MNHEY and CDR2 SVGAGI. The CDR3 sequence: CASSGRGRNSPLHF. DNA of the CDR3: TGTGCCAGCAGTGGCAGGGGGCGAAATTCACCCCTCCACTTT.

The chain combines TRBV6-1 with TRBJ2-7; perhaps TRBD1 as D (6 bases). V was pared by 5 bases and J by 3 bases, with 17 bases between. CDR3 length equals 15 residues. CDR1 is MNHNS, CDR2 SASEGT, per germline. The DNA for the CDR3 is TGTGCCAGCAGTTCGGTCGGGGACATCCTCTACGAGCAGTACTTC. Amino acids: CASSSVGDILYEQYF.

This clone is a singleton in its sample. The same CDR3 arises from other DNA sequences in this sample as well. The rearrangement links TRBV5-1 to TRBJ1-1; the match to TRBD1 covers 8 bases. The junction had 2 bases not matched to a gene; V was cut back by 3 bases and J by 1 base. The CDR3 totals 14 residues. The germline CDR1 and CDR2 sequences are SGHRS and YFSETQ. The CDR3, as DNA: TGCGCCAGCAGCTCCGGACAGGGGAACACTGAAGCTTTCTTT. Translated: CASSSGQGNTEAFF.

This chain links TRBV6-5 with TRBJ2-7; a possible D gene is TRBD2 (6 bases). The CDR3 spans 15 residues. Germline V gene data show CDR1 as MNHEY and CDR2 as SVGAGI. V lost 3 bases, J lost 0 bases, and 12 bases lay in between. CDR3 sequence: CASSYDSGGSYEQYF. In DNA, the CDR3 is TGTGCCAGCAGTTATGATAGCGGCGGCTCCTACGAGCAGTACTTC.

J is TRBJ2-7 and V is TRBV7-6; 10 nucleotides agree with TRBD1. V lost 5 bases to trimming and J lost 1 base; unmatched junction nucleotides: 2. CDR1 is SGHVS, CDR2 FNYEAQ, per germline. The CDR3 runs 14 residues. The CDR3: CASSVGQGSYEQYF. Written as DNA, the CDR3 is TGTGCCAGCAGCGTGGGACAGGGGTCCTACGAGCAGTACTTC.